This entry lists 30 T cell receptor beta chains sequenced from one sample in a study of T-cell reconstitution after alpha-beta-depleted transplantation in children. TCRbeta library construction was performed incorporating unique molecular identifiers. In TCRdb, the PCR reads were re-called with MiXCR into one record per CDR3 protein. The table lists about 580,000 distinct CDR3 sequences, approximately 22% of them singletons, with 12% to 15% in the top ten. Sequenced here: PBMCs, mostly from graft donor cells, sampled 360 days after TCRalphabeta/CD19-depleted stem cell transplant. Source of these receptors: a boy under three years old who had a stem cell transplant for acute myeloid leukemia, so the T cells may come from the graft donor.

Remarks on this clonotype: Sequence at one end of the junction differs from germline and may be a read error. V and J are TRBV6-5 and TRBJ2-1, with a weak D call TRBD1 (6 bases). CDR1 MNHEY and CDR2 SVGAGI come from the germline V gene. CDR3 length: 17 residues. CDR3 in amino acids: CASSYWGRDTSNNEQFF. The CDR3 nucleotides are TGTGCCAGCAGTTACTGGGGTCGGGACACCTCCAACAATGAGCAGTTCTTC.

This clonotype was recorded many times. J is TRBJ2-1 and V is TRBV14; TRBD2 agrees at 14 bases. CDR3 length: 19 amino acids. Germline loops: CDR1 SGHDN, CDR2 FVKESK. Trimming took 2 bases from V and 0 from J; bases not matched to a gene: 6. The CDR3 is CASSQRTSGRPSSYNEQFF. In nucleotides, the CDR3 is TGTGCCAGCAGCCAACGGACTAGCGGGAGGCCAAGCTCCTACAATGAGCAGTTCTTC.

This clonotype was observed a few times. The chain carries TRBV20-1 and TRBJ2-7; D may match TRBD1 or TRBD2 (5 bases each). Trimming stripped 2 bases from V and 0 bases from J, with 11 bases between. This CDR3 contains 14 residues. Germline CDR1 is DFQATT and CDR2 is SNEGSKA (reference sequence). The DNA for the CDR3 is TGCAGTGCTAGACTGACGGGACCCTCCTACGAGCAGTACGTC. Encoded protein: CSARLTGPSYEQYV.

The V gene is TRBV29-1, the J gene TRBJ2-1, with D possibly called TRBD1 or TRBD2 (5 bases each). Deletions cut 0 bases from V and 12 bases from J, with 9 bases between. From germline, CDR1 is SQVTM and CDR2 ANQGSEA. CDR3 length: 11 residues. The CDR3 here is CSVEDGTWQFF. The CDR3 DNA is TGCAGCGTTGAAGATGGGACGTGGCAGTTCTTC.

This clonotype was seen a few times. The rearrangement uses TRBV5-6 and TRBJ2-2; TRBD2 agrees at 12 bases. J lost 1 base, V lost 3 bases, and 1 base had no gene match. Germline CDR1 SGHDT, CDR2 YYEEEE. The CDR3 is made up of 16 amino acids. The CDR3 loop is CASSWGLAGNTGELFF. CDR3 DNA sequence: TGTGCCAGCAGCTGGGGACTAGCGGGGAACACCGGGGAGCTGTTTTTT.

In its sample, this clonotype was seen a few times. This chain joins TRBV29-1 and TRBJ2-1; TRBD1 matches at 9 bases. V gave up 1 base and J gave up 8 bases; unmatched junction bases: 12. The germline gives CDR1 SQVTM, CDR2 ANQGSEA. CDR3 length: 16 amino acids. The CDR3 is CSVEGYRGLQVDEQFF. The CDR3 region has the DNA TGCAGCGTTGAAGGGTACAGGGGGCTACAAGTGGATGAGCAGTTCTTC.

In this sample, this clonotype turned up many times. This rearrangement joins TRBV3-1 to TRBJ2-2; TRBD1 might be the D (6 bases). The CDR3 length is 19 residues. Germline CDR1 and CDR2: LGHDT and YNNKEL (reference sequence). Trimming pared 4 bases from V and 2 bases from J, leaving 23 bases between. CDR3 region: CASSLINLPADRNTGELFF. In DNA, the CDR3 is TGTGCCAGCAGCCTAATCAACCTGCCAGCGGACAGAAACACCGGGGAGCTGTTTTTT.

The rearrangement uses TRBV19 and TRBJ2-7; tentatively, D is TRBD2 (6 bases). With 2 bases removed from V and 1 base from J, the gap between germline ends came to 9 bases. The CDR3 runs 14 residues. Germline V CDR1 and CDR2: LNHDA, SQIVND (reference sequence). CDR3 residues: CASSIRAGSYEQYV. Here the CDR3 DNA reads TGTGCCAGTAGTATACGGGCGGGATCCTACGAGCAGTACGTC.

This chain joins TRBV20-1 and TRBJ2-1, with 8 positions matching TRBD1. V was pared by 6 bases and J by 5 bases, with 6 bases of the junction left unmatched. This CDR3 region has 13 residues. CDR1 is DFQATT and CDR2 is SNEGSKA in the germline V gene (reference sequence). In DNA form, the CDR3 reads TGCAGTGCCCTCGGGACAGGAGACAATGAGCAGTTCTTC. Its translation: CSALGTGDNEQFF.

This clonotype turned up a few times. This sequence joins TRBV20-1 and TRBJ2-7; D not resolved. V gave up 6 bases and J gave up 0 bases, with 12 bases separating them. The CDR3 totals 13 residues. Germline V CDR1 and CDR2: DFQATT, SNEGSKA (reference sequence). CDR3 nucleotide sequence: TGCAGTGCGGAGTTGACGGGCTCCTACGAGCAGTACGTC. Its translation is CSAELTGSYEQYV.

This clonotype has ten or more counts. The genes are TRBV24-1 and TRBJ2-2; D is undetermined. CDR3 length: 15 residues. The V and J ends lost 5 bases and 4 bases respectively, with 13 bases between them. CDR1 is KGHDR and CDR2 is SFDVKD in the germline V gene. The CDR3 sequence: CATSADGIPTGELFF. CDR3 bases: TGTGCCACCAGTGCTGATGGCATTCCCACCGGGGAGCTGTTTTTT.

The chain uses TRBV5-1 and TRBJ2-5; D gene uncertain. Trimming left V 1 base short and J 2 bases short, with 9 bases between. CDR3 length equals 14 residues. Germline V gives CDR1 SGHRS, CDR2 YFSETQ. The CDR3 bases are TGCGCCAGCAGCTTGAGCGCCGCTCAAGAGACCCAGTACTTC. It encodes CASSLSAAQETQYF.

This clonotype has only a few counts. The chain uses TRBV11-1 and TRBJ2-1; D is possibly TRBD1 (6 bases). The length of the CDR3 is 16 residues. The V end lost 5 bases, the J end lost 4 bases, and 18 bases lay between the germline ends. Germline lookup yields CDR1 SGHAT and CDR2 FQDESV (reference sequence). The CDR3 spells CASSPGVGQSYNEQFF. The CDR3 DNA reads TGTGCCAGCAGCCCCGGAGTTGGACAGTCATACAATGAGCAGTTCTTC.

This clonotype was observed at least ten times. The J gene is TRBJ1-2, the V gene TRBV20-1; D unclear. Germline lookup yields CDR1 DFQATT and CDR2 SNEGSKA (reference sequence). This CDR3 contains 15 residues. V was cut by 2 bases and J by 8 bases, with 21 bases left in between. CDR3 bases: TGCAGTGCTAGACCTCGGGGAGGCTGGACTCACGGCTACACCTTC. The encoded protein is CSARPRGGWTHGYTF.

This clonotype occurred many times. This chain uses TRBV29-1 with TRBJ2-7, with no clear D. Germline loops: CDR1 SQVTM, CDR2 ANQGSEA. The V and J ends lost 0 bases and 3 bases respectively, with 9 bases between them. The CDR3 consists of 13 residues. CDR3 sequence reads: CSVEDNYRYEQYF. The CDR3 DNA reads TGCAGCGTTGAAGATAACTACCGCTACGAGCAGTACTTC.

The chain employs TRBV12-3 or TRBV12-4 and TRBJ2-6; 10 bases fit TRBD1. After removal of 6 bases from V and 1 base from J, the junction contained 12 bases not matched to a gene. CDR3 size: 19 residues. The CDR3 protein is CASRLHGGQGGSGANVLTF. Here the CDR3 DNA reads TGTGCCAGCAGACTACACGGAGGACAGGGGGGGTCTGGGGCCAACGTCCTGACTTTC.

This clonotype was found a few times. This CDR3 reads CSVGQHTEAFF. CDR3 nucleotide sequence: TGCAGCGTTGGACAGCACACTGAAGCTTTCTTT. The chain has TRBV29-1 and TRBJ1-1, with D possibly being TRBD1 (5 bases). Trimming removed 4 bases from V and 3 bases from J, with 6 bases in between. The CDR3 is made up of 11 amino acids. CDR1 SQVTM and CDR2 ANQGSEA come from the germline V gene.

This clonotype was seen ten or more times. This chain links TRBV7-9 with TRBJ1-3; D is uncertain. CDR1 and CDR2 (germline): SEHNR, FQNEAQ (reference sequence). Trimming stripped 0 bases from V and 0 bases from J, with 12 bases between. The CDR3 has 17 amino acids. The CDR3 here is CASSLAKGGDSGNTIYF. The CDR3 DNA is TGTGCCAGCAGCTTAGCGAAGGGTGGTGACTCTGGAAACACCATATATTTT.

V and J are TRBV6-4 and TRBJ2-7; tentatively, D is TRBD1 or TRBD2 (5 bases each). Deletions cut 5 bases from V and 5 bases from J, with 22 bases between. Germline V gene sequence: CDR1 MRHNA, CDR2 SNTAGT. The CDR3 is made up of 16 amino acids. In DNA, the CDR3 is TGTGCCAGCAGTCCCACCTACTCTGGGGGTATCGACGAGCAGTACTTC. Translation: CASSPTYSGGIDEQYF.

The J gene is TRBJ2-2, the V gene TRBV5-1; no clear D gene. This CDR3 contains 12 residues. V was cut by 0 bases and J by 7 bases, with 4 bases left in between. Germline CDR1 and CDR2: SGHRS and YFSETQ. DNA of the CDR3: TGCGCCAGCAGCTTGGAAGGCGGGGAGCTGTTTTTT. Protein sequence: CASSLEGGELFF. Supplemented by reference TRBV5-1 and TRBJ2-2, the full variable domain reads KAGVTQTPRYLIKTRGQQVTLSCSPISGHRSVSWYQQTPGQGLQFLFEYFSETQRNKGNFPGRFSGRQFSNSRSEMNVSTLELGDSALYLCASSLEGGELFFGEGSRLTVL.

CDR3 in amino acids: CASSLRLLGQTGYTQYF. In DNA form, the CDR3 reads TGTGCCAGCAGCTTACGACTACTGGGACAGACGGGATATACGCAGTATTTT. The chain uses TRBV5-6 and TRBJ2-3; 7 bases align to TRBD1. Unmatched junction bases numbered 16, after V lost 2 bases and J lost 7 bases. The CDR3 extends over 17 amino acids. Germline-derived CDR1 and CDR2 are SGHDT and YYEEEE.

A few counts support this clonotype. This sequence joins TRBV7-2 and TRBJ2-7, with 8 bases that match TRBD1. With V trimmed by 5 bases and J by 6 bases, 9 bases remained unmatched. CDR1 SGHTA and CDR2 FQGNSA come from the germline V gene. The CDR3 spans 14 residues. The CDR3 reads CASSPGQALTEQYF. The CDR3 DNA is TGTGCCAGCAGCCCGGGACAGGCTCTAACCGAGCAGTACTTC. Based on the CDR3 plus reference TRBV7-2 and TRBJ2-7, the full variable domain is GAGVSQSPSNKVTEKGKDVELRCDPISGHTALYWYRQSLGQGLEFLIYFQGNSAPDKSGLPSDRFSAERTGGSVSTLTIQRTQQEDSAVYLCASSPGQALTEQYFGPGTRLTVT.

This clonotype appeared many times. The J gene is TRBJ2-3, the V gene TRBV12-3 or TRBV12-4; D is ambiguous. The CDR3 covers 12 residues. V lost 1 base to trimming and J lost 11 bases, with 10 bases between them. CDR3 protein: CASSLGPIVQYF. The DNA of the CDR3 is TGTGCCAGCAGTTTAGGGCCGATAGTGCAGTATTTT.

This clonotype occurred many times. CDR3 protein: CASSRQGSYGYTF. DNA of the CDR3: TGTGCCAGCAGCCGACAGGGGAGCTATGGCTACACCTTC. This chain joins TRBV12-3 or TRBV12-4 and TRBJ1-2, with 8 bases fitting TRBD1. J gave up 4 bases and V 6 bases, and 4 bases lay outside the gene matches. This CDR3 contains 13 residues.

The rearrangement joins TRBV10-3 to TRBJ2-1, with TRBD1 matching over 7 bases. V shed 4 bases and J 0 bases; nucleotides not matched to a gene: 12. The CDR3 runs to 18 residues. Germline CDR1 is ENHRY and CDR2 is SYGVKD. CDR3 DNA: TGTGCCATCAGTGGGTTTCGACAGGGAATCTCCTCCTACAATGAGCAGTTCTTC. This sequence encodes CAISGFRQGISSYNEQFF.

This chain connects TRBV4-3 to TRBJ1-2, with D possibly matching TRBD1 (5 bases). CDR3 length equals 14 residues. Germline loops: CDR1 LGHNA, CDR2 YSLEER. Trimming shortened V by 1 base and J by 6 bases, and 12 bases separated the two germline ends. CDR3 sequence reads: CASSQVEGWHGYTF. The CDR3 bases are TGCGCCAGCAGCCAAGTTGAGGGGTGGCATGGCTACACCTTC.

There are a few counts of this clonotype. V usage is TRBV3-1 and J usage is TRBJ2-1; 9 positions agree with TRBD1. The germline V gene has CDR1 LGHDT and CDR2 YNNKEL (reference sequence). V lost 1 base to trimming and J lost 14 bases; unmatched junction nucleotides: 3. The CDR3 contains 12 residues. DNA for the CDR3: TGTGCCAGCAGCCAAGTACAGGGGGCCGAGTTCTTC. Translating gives CASSQVQGAEFF.

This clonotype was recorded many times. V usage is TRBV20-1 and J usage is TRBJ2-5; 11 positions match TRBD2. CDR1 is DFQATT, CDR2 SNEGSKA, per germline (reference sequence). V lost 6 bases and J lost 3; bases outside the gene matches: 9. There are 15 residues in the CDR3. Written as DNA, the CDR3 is TGCAGTGCCCTAGCGGGGGGCTACCTTAAAGAGACCCAGTACTTC. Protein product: CSALAGGYLKETQYF.

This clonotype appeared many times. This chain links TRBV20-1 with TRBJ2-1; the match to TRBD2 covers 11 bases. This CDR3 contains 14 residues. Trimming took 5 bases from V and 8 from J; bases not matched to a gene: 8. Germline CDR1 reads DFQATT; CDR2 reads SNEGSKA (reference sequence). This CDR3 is CSALAGGRVHEQFF. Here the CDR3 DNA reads TGCAGTGCTTTAGCGGGGGGGCGTGTCCATGAGCAGTTCTTC.

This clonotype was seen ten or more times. This CDR3 is CASSQVSDNEQFF. DNA for the CDR3: TGCGCCAGCAGCCAAGTGTCGGACAATGAGCAGTTCTTC. The chain carries TRBV4-1 and TRBJ2-1; unclear D gene. The CDR3 has 13 amino acids. Germline lookup yields CDR1 MGHRA and CDR2 YSYEKL. V was trimmed by 1 base and J by 5 bases, leaving 6 bases between them.